These T cell receptor beta chains were read from a single sample in a study of blood T cell repertoires in COVID-19. The table came from immunoSEQ multiplex PCR; TCRdb's copy has only in-frame clones and leaves some out. Of hundreds of thousands of clones in the sample, 85% to 90% were seen once. Material: PBMCs or T cells enriched from blood (not recorded which). These receptors came from a young man who had recovered from COVID-19. CDR3s include the opening cysteine and the closing phenylalanine or tryptophan. The D gene is left open where the match is weak. Size tells how often a clone was seen (once, few, many) or the class of an expanded clone, and some rows leave it out.

J	V	D	size	CDR3	DNA
TRBJ2-2	TRBV9	TRBD2	.	CASSKLAGIALPGELFF	TGTGCCAGCAGCAAGCTAGCGGGAATTGCCCTTCCCGGGGAGCTGTTTTTT
TRBJ2-1	TRBV5-5	.	.	CASSKDSSSYNEQFF	TGTGCCAGCAGCAAAGACTCGAGCTCCTACAATGAGCAGTTCTTC
TRBJ1-2	TRBV7-8	TRBD1	.	CASSLGQSGYTF	TGTGCCAGCAGCTTGGGACAGAGTGGCTACACCTTC
TRBJ2-5	TRBV28	TRBD2	.	CASSLLFRLAGGGPLQETQYF	TGTGCCAGCAGTTTATTGTTTCGACTAGCGGGAGGTGGGCCCTTACAAGAGACCCAGTACTTC
TRBJ2-1	TRBV3-1/TRBV3-2	.	.	CASSQDWRGSEQFF	TGTGCCAGCAGCCAAGATTGGAGGGGAAGTGAGCAGTTCTTC
TRBJ2-2	TRBV1	.	.	CTSSPRTGRNTGELFF	TGCACCAGCAGCCCTCGGACAGGGCGGAACACCGGGGAGCTGTTTTTT
TRBJ1-2	TRBV18	TRBD1	.	CASSPPRTGNYGYTF	TGTGCCAGCTCACCACCAAGGACAGGAAACTATGGCTACACCTTC
TRBJ2-3	TRBV29-1	TRBD2	.	CSVQREALFGTQYF	TGCAGCGTCCAGCGGGAGGCCCTCTTCGGTACGCAGTATTTT
TRBJ2-2	TRBV27	.	.	CASSPKLGGGDTNTGELFF	TGTGCCAGCAGCCCAAAGTTGGGTGGGGGGGACACGAACACCGGGGAGCTGTTTTTT
TRBJ1-1	TRBV9	.	.	CASSVVPGNTEAFF	TGTGCCAGCAGCGTAGTTCCGGGGAACACTGAAGCTTTCTTT
TRBJ1-1	TRBV5-1	TRBD1	.	CASRFGQGDTEAFF	TGCGCCAGCAGATTCGGACAGGGGGACACTGAAGCTTTCTTT
TRBJ2-1	TRBV4-1	TRBD1	.	CASSPGTGFYNEQFF	TGCGCCAGCAGCCCCGGGACAGGGTTTTACAATGAGCAGTTCTTC
TRBJ1-4	TRBV5-1	.	once	CASSLSRGATNEKLFF	TGCGCCAGCAGCTTGAGCCGGGGAGCGACTAATGAAAAACTGTTTTTT
TRBJ2-7	TRBV7-6	TRBD1	.	CASSLGQGDYEQYF	TGTGCCAGCAGCTTGGGACAGGGGGACTACGAGCAGTACTTC
TRBJ2-7	TRBV10-2	.	.	CASSDVLEGGEQYF	TGCGCCAGCAGTGATGTTCTCGAAGGGGGCGAGCAGTACTTC
TRBJ2-5	TRBV6-1	TRBD1	once	CASSEGHTGTGVGETQYF	TGTGCCAGCAGTGAAGGGCATACCGGGACAGGGGTAGGAGAGACCCAGTACTTC
TRBJ2-1	TRBV28	.	.	CASSYGVEIDEQFF	TGTGCCAGCAGTTACGGGGTTGAAATTGATGAGCAGTTCTTC
TRBJ2-7	TRBV30	.	.	CAWSGRDSYEQYF	TGTGCCTGGAGTGGCAGGGACTCCTACGAGCAGTACTTC
TRBJ2-1	TRBV7-2	.	.	CASSLMGTEAGHNEQFF	TGTGCCAGCAGCCTAATGGGTACGGAGGCGGGTCACAATGAGCAGTTCTTC
TRBJ2-1	TRBV14	TRBD2	.	CASSQEIWSGGRFDEQFF	TGTGCCAGCAGCCAAGAAATTTGGAGCGGGGGTAGATTCGATGAGCAGTTCTTC
TRBJ1-6	TRBV5-6	TRBD1	.	CASRDRGNSPLHF	TGTGCCAGCAGGGACAGGGGGAATTCACCCCTCCACTTT
TRBJ1-4	TRBV7-8	TRBD1	.	CASSSRGSTNEKLFF	TGTGCCAGCAGCTCCAGGGGGTCGACTAATGAAAAACTGTTTTTT
TRBJ1-6	TRBV28	.	.	CASSKTAIRGSPLHF	TGTGCCAGCAGTAAGACAGCCATTAGGGGATCACCCCTCCACTTT
TRBJ2-1	TRBV27	.	.	CASSPTPSFDSKDEQFF	TGTGCCAGCAGTCCGACTCCTTCATTCGACTCTAAGGATGAGCAGTTCTTC
TRBJ1-2	TRBV4-1	.	.	CASSQDQTVWRASYTF	TGCGCCAGCAGCCAAGATCAAACAGTGTGGAGGGCCAGCTACACCTTC
TRBJ1-4	TRBV3-1/TRBV3-2	.	.	CASSQGPGLNEKLFF	TGTGCCAGCAGCCAGGGGCCAGGTCTAAATGAAAAACTGTTTTTT
TRBJ2-7	TRBV9	.	.	CASSRGPLGGAATSYEQYF	TGTGCCAGCAGCAGAGGCCCCTTAGGGGGAGCAGCAACCTCCTACGAGCAGTACTTC
TRBJ2-7	TRBV7-2	.	.	CASSPSRGTYEQYF	TGTGCCAGCAGCCCCAGCCGGGGTACCTACGAGCAGTACTTC
TRBJ1-1	TRBV7-9	.	.	CASSHSLKHRTRDTEAFF	TGTGCCAGCAGCCATAGCCTCAAGCATCGGACACGAGACACTGAAGCTTTCTTT
TRBJ1-1	TRBV5-8	TRBD1	.	CASSLPTGFQAFF	TGTGCCAGCAGCTTACCGACAGGGTTTCAAGCTTTCTTT
TRBJ1-2	TRBV15	TRBD1	few	CATSSGGTGANYGYTF	TGTGCCACCAGCAGTGGGGGGACAGGGGCGAACTATGGCTACACCTTC